This is a list of T cell receptor beta chains from one sample in a study of T cell repertoires and Cas9 in healthy adults. Measured with immunoSEQ multiplex PCR; TCRdb has only the in-frame clones, and not every one. Among more than 12,000 clones listed, 89% were seen once. Sequenced material: Tregs (CD4+, CD25+, CD127-, CD137-, CD154-) from PBMCs; culture status not recorded. The receptors were sampled from a human donor in good health. The CDR3 runs from the conserved cysteine through the conserved F or W. Fields, in order: D gene, V gene, J gene, clone size, CDR3 DNA, CDR3 protein. The D gene is left open where the match is weak. Size values are once, few and many counts, or a class for expanded clones, and some rows have none.

D gene: -; V gene: TRBV6-5; J gene: TRBJ2-5; clone size: -; CDR3 DNA: TGTGCCAGCAGCCGCCTGGGGGGAGCAGAGGAGACCCAGTACTTC; CDR3 protein: CASSRLGGAEETQYF
D gene: -; V gene: TRBV7-9; J gene: TRBJ2-3; clone size: -; CDR3 DNA: TGTGCCAGCAGCTCCATATTAGGGAGCACAGATACGCAGTATTTT; CDR3 protein: CASSSILGSTDTQYF
D gene: -; V gene: TRBV7-9; J gene: TRBJ1-6; clone size: few; CDR3 DNA: TGTGCCAGCAGCTTGGTAGAAAATTCACCCCTCCACTTT; CDR3 protein: CASSLVENSPLHF
D gene: -; V gene: TRBV11-2; J gene: TRBJ1-6; clone size: -; CDR3 DNA: TGTGCCAGCAGCTTAGCCGCACCGGGGTCACCCCTCCACTTT; CDR3 protein: CASSLAAPGSPLHF
D gene: -; V gene: TRBV12-5; J gene: TRBJ2-7; clone size: once; CDR3 DNA: TGTGCTAGTGGTTTGGTACTCGGTGCACTCCCCTACGAGCAGTACTTC; CDR3 protein: CASGLVLGALPYEQYF
D gene: -; V gene: TRBV11-2; J gene: TRBJ2-7; clone size: -; CDR3 DNA: TGTGCCAGCAGCCTTAGACCCACTCTTTACGAGCAGTACTTC; CDR3 protein: CASSLRPTLYEQYF
D gene: -; V gene: TRBV29-1; J gene: TRBJ1-2; clone size: -; CDR3 DNA: TGCAGCGCCGGACAGCTTTATGGCTACACCTTC; CDR3 protein: CSAGQLYGYTF
D gene: -; V gene: TRBV28; J gene: TRBJ1-6; clone size: -; CDR3 DNA: TGTGCCAGCAGTCTACGCGGGGTATGGTCACCCCTCCACTTT; CDR3 protein: CASSLRGVWSPLHF
D gene: -; V gene: TRBV29-1; J gene: TRBJ1-5; clone size: -; CDR3 DNA: TGCAGCGTCAGCTTAGCGGGAGGCAATCAGCCCCAGCATTTT; CDR3 protein: CSVSLAGGNQPQHF
D gene: -; V gene: TRBV30; J gene: TRBJ1-1; clone size: -; CDR3 DNA: TGTGCCTGGAGTGTACAAGGTTCGACGACAGCCGAAGCTTTCTTT; CDR3 protein: CAWSVQGSTTAEAFF
D gene: -; V gene: TRBV2; J gene: TRBJ2-5; clone size: once; CDR3 DNA: TGTGCCAGCAGTGATCCCCCGGGGGAGACCCAGTACTTC; CDR3 protein: CASSDPPGETQYF
D gene: -; V gene: TRBV19; J gene: TRBJ2-4; clone size: -; CDR3 DNA: TGTGCCAGTAGCTTCGTCCATCTAGCCAAAAACATTCAGTACTTC; CDR3 protein: CASSFVHLAKNIQYF
D gene: TRBD1; V gene: TRBV6-1; J gene: TRBJ1-6; clone size: -; CDR3 DNA: TGTGCCAGCACCAGGACAGGGGTAGTTTCACCCCTCCACTTT; CDR3 protein: CASTRTGVVSPLHF
D gene: TRBD1; V gene: TRBV5-1; J gene: TRBJ2-4; clone size: -; CDR3 DNA: TGCGCCAGCAGCCCGGGACAGCTCAGAGCCATTCAGTACTTC; CDR3 protein: CASSPGQLRAIQYF
D gene: TRBD1; V gene: TRBV11-2; J gene: TRBJ1-1; clone size: -; CDR3 DNA: TGTGCCAGCAGCCCAAAATACGGGACAGGGGGCTTTGAGGCTTTCTTT; CDR3 protein: CASSPKYGTGGFEAFF
D gene: -; V gene: TRBV5-1; J gene: TRBJ1-2; clone size: -; CDR3 DNA: TGCGCCAGCAGCCAAGAGGCGGGTTCCCGCTACACCTTC; CDR3 protein: CASSQEAGSRYTF
D gene: TRBD1; V gene: TRBV11-1; J gene: TRBJ2-1; clone size: -; CDR3 DNA: TGTGCCAGCAGCTTAGCGCCTGTGGGACAGGGGCCGTACAATGAGCAGTTCTTC; CDR3 protein: CASSLAPVGQGPYNEQFF
D gene: -; V gene: TRBV2; J gene: TRBJ2-1; clone size: -; CDR3 DNA: TGTGCCAGCAATCCGCTAGCTTCCCTTCACGGGGGTGATGAGCAGTTCTTC; CDR3 protein: CASNPLASLHGGDEQFF
D gene: -; V gene: TRBV7-6; J gene: TRBJ1-3; clone size: -; CDR3 DNA: TGTGCCAGCAGCACCGGCAGTTATGGAAACACCATATATTTT; CDR3 protein: CASSTGSYGNTIYF
D gene: TRBD1; V gene: TRBV4-1; J gene: TRBJ2-2; clone size: once; CDR3 DNA: TGCGCCAGCAGCCCGGGACAGACAAACACCGGGGAGCTGTTTTTT; CDR3 protein: CASSPGQTNTGELFF
D gene: -; V gene: TRBV19; J gene: TRBJ1-5; clone size: -; CDR3 DNA: TGTGCCGGACGGGGGGGCAATCAGCCCCAGCATTTT; CDR3 protein: CAGRGGNQPQHF
D gene: -; V gene: TRBV19; J gene: TRBJ1-2; clone size: once; CDR3 DNA: TGTGCCAGTAGTAAAATTAATCTGGGGGGCGAGTTCTATGGCTACACCTTC; CDR3 protein: CASSKINLGGEFYGYTF
D gene: -; V gene: TRBV4-1; J gene: TRBJ2-1; clone size: -; CDR3 DNA: TGCGCCACCACCTATATTTACAATGAGCAGTTCTTC; CDR3 protein: CATTYIYNEQFF
D gene: TRBD1; V gene: TRBV10-3; J gene: TRBJ1-2; clone size: -; CDR3 DNA: TGTGCCATCAGTGTTCGGACAGGGCCCGACTATGGCTACACCTTC; CDR3 protein: CAISVRTGPDYGYTF
D gene: TRBD1; V gene: TRBV7-2; J gene: TRBJ2-4; clone size: -; CDR3 DNA: TGTGCCAGCAGCTTCGGACAGGGTTTTTCCAAAAACATTCAGTACTTC; CDR3 protein: CASSFGQGFSKNIQYF
D gene: -; V gene: TRBV5-1; J gene: TRBJ2-2; clone size: -; CDR3 DNA: TGCGCCAGCAGCTTGGGTGCCCCAGTAGTTGTAGCCGGGGAGCTGTTTTTT; CDR3 protein: CASSLGAPVVVAGELFF
D gene: -; V gene: TRBV5-4; J gene: TRBJ2-3; clone size: -; CDR3 DNA: TGTGCCAGCAGCTTGGCCGAGGTTAGCACAGATACGCAGTATTTT; CDR3 protein: CASSLAEVSTDTQYF
D gene: TRBD1; V gene: TRBV25-1; J gene: TRBJ1-5; clone size: -; CDR3 DNA: TGTGCCAGCAGTGACAGTTCAGGGGGCCTCGCACCCCAGCATTTT; CDR3 protein: CASSDSSGGLAPQHF
D gene: -; V gene: TRBV6-1; J gene: TRBJ2-5; clone size: -; CDR3 DNA: TGTGCCAGCAGCGCCGGGGGACTCCAAGAGACCCAGTACTTC; CDR3 protein: CASSAGGLQETQYF
D gene: -; V gene: TRBV19; J gene: TRBJ1-5; clone size: -; CDR3 DNA: TGTGCCAGTAGTATTAACAGGGATCAGCCCCAGCATTTT; CDR3 protein: CASSINRDQPQHF
D gene: TRBD1; V gene: TRBV6-6; J gene: TRBJ2-7; clone size: -; CDR3 DNA: TGTGCCAGCAGTTACATAGGCAGGGGGCCGGAGGAGCAGTACTTC; CDR3 protein: CASSYIGRGPEEQYF
D gene: TRBD2; V gene: TRBV29-1; J gene: TRBJ2-3; clone size: -; CDR3 DNA: TGCAGCGTCGAACCGGGACTAGGGTTTGCAGATACGCAGTATTTT; CDR3 protein: CSVEPGLGFADTQYF
D gene: -; V gene: TRBV6-6; J gene: TRBJ1-6; clone size: few; CDR3 DNA: TGTGCCAGCACCCTAGGGTATTCACCCCTCCACTTT; CDR3 protein: CASTLGYSPLHF
D gene: TRBD2; V gene: TRBV12-5; J gene: TRBJ2-1; clone size: -; CDR3 DNA: TGTGCTAGTGGTTTTGGGACTAGCAGCTCCTACAATGAGCAGTTCTTC; CDR3 protein: CASGFGTSSSYNEQFF
D gene: TRBD1; V gene: TRBV25-1; J gene: TRBJ1-1; clone size: once; CDR3 DNA: TGTGCCAGCAGTGAATTGGGACAGGGGGCGCGGACTGAAGCTTTCTTT; CDR3 protein: CASSELGQGARTEAFF
D gene: TRBD1; V gene: TRBV6-5; J gene: TRBJ2-7; clone size: -; CDR3 DNA: TGTGCCAGCAGTCGGACAGGGCGAAGCGCCTACGAGCAGTACTTC; CDR3 protein: CASSRTGRSAYEQYF
D gene: TRBD1; V gene: TRBV5-1; J gene: TRBJ2-1; clone size: -; CDR3 DNA: TGCGCCAGCAGCACGGCGGGTGGGCAGGGGGCGGACAATGAGCAGTTCTTC; CDR3 protein: CASSTAGGQGADNEQFF
D gene: -; V gene: TRBV5-1; J gene: TRBJ1-1; clone size: -; CDR3 DNA: TGCGCCAGCAGCTTGGATTCCGGGGTCCGCACTGAAGCTTTCTTT; CDR3 protein: CASSLDSGVRTEAFF
D gene: -; V gene: TRBV10-1; J gene: TRBJ1-3; clone size: -; CDR3 DNA: TGCGCCAGCCCCCCGGGGTACTCTGGAAACACCATATATTTT; CDR3 protein: CASPPGYSGNTIYF
D gene: -; V gene: TRBV19; J gene: TRBJ2-1; clone size: -; CDR3 DNA: TGTGCCAGTAGTATGGTAGCGCGGTACTACAATGAGCAGTTCTTC; CDR3 protein: CASSMVARYYNEQFF
D gene: TRBD1; V gene: TRBV18; J gene: TRBJ2-2; clone size: -; CDR3 DNA: TGTGCCAGCTCACCACGGGACAGGGTTATCGGGGAGCTGTTTTTT; CDR3 protein: CASSPRDRVIGELFF
D gene: -; V gene: TRBV28; J gene: TRBJ1-1; clone size: -; CDR3 DNA: TGTGCCAGCAGTTTTAATGGTTTTCGGGGGGGAAACACTGAAGCTTTCTTT; CDR3 protein: CASSFNGFRGGNTEAFF
D gene: -; V gene: TRBV7-6; J gene: TRBJ1-1; clone size: -; CDR3 DNA: TGTGCCAGCAGCTTAGCCGGCAACACTGAAGCTTTCTTT; CDR3 protein: CASSLAGNTEAFF
D gene: -; V gene: TRBV11-3; J gene: TRBJ2-1; clone size: once; CDR3 DNA: TGTGCCAGCAGCCAGGGGGGGGATGAGCAGTTCTTC; CDR3 protein: CASSQGGDEQFF
D gene: -; V gene: TRBV6-5; J gene: TRBJ1-2; clone size: -; CDR3 DNA: TGTGCCAGCAGTTCCCAGGGTTACGGCTACACCTTC; CDR3 protein: CASSSQGYGYTF
D gene: TRBD1; V gene: TRBV29-1; J gene: TRBJ2-3; clone size: -; CDR3 DNA: TGCAGCCTGTCAGGGGGCGAGAGCACAGATACGCAGTATTTT; CDR3 protein: CSLSGGESTDTQYF
D gene: -; V gene: TRBV7-9; J gene: TRBJ2-7; clone size: -; CDR3 DNA: TGTGCCAGCAGCTTAGGGGGGGTTGGTTACGAGCAGTACTTC; CDR3 protein: CASSLGGVGYEQYF
D gene: -; V gene: TRBV5-1; J gene: TRBJ2-4; clone size: -; CDR3 DNA: TGCGCCAGCAAGCCATCCGGGACAAAAAACATTCAGTACTTC; CDR3 protein: CASKPSGTKNIQYF
D gene: -; V gene: TRBV7-2; J gene: TRBJ2-1; clone size: -; CDR3 DNA: TGTGCCAGCAGCCTCCCCCTCTACAATGAGCAGTTCTTC; CDR3 protein: CASSLPLYNEQFF
D gene: TRBD1; V gene: TRBV5-4; J gene: TRBJ1-4; clone size: -; CDR3 DNA: TGTGCCAGCAGCTTGAAGCAGGGGGATGAAAAACTGTTTTTT; CDR3 protein: CASSLKQGDEKLFF
D gene: TRBD2; V gene: TRBV5-4; J gene: TRBJ2-1; clone size: -; CDR3 DNA: TGTGCCAGCAGCTCACCGGGGGGGAGCTCCTACAATGAGCAGTTCTTC; CDR3 protein: CASSSPGGSSYNEQFF
D gene: -; V gene: TRBV18; J gene: TRBJ1-4; clone size: -; CDR3 DNA: TGTGCCAGCTCACCGGATCAACCCACACAAGGGCTGTTTTTT; CDR3 protein: CASSPDQPTQGLFF
D gene: -; V gene: TRBV4-1; J gene: TRBJ2-2; clone size: -; CDR3 DNA: TGCGCCAGCAGCCATGGGAGGGGGCTTATAGTAGGGGAGCTGTTTTTT; CDR3 protein: CASSHGRGLIVGELFF
D gene: -; V gene: TRBV9; J gene: TRBJ2-7; clone size: -; CDR3 DNA: TGTGCCAGCAGCGAACAGGCCTGGGGCTCCTACGAGCAGTACTTC; CDR3 protein: CASSEQAWGSYEQYF
D gene: -; V gene: TRBV19; J gene: TRBJ2-5; clone size: -; CDR3 DNA: TGTGCCAGTTCCCGGGACACTATCCAAGAGACCCAGTACTTC; CDR3 protein: CASSRDTIQETQYF
D gene: -; V gene: TRBV11-2; J gene: TRBJ1-6; clone size: -; CDR3 DNA: TGTGCCAGCAGCTGGGGGCAGAGTTATAATTCACCCCTCCACTTT; CDR3 protein: CASSWGQSYNSPLHF
D gene: -; V gene: TRBV5-1; J gene: TRBJ2-5; clone size: -; CDR3 DNA: TGCGCCAGCACGCGGGGCTTCCAAGAGACCCAGTACTTC; CDR3 protein: CASTRGFQETQYF
D gene: TRBD1; V gene: TRBV18; J gene: TRBJ1-1; clone size: -; CDR3 DNA: TGTGCCAGCTCACCATTGCCCCCGGGACAGGGGGCTTCTAGCACTGAAGCTTTCTTT; CDR3 protein: CASSPLPPGQGASSTEAFF
D gene: -; V gene: TRBV11-2; J gene: TRBJ1-2; clone size: -; CDR3 DNA: TGTGCCAGCAGCTTAGTTCCGGGACGGCCGACCGGCTACGGCTACACCTTC; CDR3 protein: CASSLVPGRPTGYGYTF